The 4 T cell receptor beta chains presented below share a single source sample, sequenced in a study of spatial heterogeneity in lung cancer. Study results and caveats: Counts of expanded alpha and beta TCRs within tumors tracked the tumor nonsynonymous mutation count.

No antigens are known for them. As for time point: sample taken at primary tumor resection. One entry per CDR3 protein results from TCRdb running MiXCR on the 5' RACE reads. Among some 97,000 distinct CDR3 sequences listed, 4.4% were seen once. The sequenced sample was lung tumor tissue, obtained at surgery. The receptors were sampled from a male donor with early-stage non-small cell lung cancer.

Written as DNA, the CDR3 is TGTGCCAGCAGCTCAACTGGACTAGCGGGGGCCTACGAGCAGTACTTC. Encoded protein: CASSSTGLAGAYEQYF. The V call is TRBV13, the J call TRBJ2-7, with TRBD2 matching 13 bases. The CDR3 length is 16 residues. V dropped 4 bases and J dropped 2; count of bases not matched to a gene: 5. The germline gives CDR1 PRHDT, CDR2 FYEKMQ (reference sequence).

The table lists this clonotype with many counts. The chain couples TRBV7-9 to TRBJ2-3; D is uncertain. Germline loops: CDR1 SEHNR, CDR2 FQNEAQ (reference sequence). The CDR3 length is 14 residues. Trimming cost V 3 bases and J 3 bases, with 10 bases left between them. This CDR3 reads CASSFVLYTDTQYF. In DNA, the CDR3 is TGTGCCAGCAGCTTCGTGTTGTATACAGATACGCAGTATTTT.

This clonotype was counted at least ten times. The chain employs TRBV3-1 and TRBJ2-3; D call uncertain. This CDR3 region has 15 residues. V lost 3 bases and J 1 base, leaving 11 bases between the germline ends. The germline V gene encodes CDR1 LGHDT and CDR2 YNNKEL (reference sequence). The CDR3 nucleotides read TGTGCCAGCAGCCAGACCGTGAGCGGCACAGATACGCAGTATTTT. Translation: CASSQTVSGTDTQYF.

This clonotype was seen repeatedly, ten times or more. The chain employs TRBV6-5 and TRBJ1-6; no clear D. The V gene lost 4 bases and the J gene lost 7 bases, with 11 bases spanning the gap. The germline V gene has CDR1 MNHEY and CDR2 SVGAGI. The CDR3 runs 14 residues. CDR3 sequence (DNA): TGTGCCAGCAGTTTGGTCCCCGCAAATTCACCCCTCCACTTT. This gives the protein CASSLVPANSPLHF.